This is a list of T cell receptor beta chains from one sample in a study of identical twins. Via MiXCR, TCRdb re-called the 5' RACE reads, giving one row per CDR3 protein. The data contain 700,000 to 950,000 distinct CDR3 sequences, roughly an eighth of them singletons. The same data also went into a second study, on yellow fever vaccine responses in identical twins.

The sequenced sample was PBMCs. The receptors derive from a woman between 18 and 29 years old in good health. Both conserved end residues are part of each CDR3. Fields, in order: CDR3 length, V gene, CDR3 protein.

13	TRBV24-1	CATNTGGEETQYF
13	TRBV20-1	CSAMTSGQETQYF
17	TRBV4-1	CASSQDFGSGIYNEQFF
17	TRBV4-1	CASSQVDPFQRPYEQYF
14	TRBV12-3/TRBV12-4	CASSFGAGTDTQYF
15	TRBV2	CASSDQAGYNSPLHF
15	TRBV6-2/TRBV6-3	CASSYLASGSYEQYF
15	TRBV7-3	CASSLTAGAQNEQFF
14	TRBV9	CASTSRGTGAEQFF
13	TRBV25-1	CASNEQGGAEAFF
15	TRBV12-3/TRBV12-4	CASSREEGFRNEQFF
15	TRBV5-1	CASSLQPTGTYEQYF
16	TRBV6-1	CASRPTGTGDSGTQYF
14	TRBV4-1	CASSHPAGGEAQYF
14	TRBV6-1	CASRPTGYIETQYF
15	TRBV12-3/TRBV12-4	CASSSPGGWDDGYTF
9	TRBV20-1	CSAGQTQYF
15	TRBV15	CATSREVAPTYEQYF
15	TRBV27	CASSPRTGVNEKLFF
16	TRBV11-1	CASSHGGTSGANVLTF
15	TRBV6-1	CASSPPGGGGGTQYF
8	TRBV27	CAGGDYTF
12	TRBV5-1	CASSSQVGEQFF
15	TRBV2	CASSDRAGGTDTQYF
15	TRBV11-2	CASTSSGGGFNEQFF
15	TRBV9	CASSPRPSGQETQYF
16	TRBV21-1	CASSPDGTELRDGYTF
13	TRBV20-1	CSAKRRDLREAFF
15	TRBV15	CATSRKGTGNTEAFF
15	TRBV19	CASSTGDRVNTEAFF
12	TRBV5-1	CASSLPTDGYTF
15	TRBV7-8	CASGQLEGAFLEQYF
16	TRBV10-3	CATLSLGPQANTEAFF
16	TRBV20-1	CSARDFLGKVYNEQFF
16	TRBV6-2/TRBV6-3	CASRSSGLTDTGELFF
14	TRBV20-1	CSARVEKGVETQYF
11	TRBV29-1	CSAEGVGEAFF
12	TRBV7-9	CASSFMGGDQYF
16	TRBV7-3	CASSAPRGSSYNEQFF
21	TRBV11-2	CASSFIAQAGLAGGIYNEQFF
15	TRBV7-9	CASSPPTAFNSPLHF
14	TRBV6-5	CASSYGQGLVGYTF
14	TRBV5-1	CASSSTGVGYGYTF
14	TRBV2	CASSESRDGVSQHF
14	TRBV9	CASSAGGSGNTIYF
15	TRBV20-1	CSARVGSGPSVRQYF
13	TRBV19	CASSSTLRETQYF
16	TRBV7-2	CASSLAGLLSTDTQYF
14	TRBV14	CASSQGNGGYEQYF
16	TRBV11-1	CASSSRSGLRSYEQYF
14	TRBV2	CASSESRDYNEQFF